This T cell receptor (beta chain) emerged from a study of T cell responses to AZD1222 COVID-19 vaccine. Findings and caveats of the study: Only five or six individuals given AZD1222 were seropositive at baseline. Donor demographics were predominantly white British with a female majority; clonal diversity may be underestimated. The breadth and depth of Spike-specific TCRs increased once two AZD1222 doses had been given.

Per the germline V gene, CDR1 is SEHNR and CDR2 is FQNEAQ (reference sequence). The CDR3 is 16 residues long. The V and J ends lost 0 bases and 4 bases respectively, with 12 bases between them. It was second doses at about 4 or about 12 weeks that were pooled. This clone was recorded once. Its target is unknown. The data were produced by immunoSEQ multiplex PCR, yet TCRdb's version contains in-frame clones alone and is incomplete. The sample contains about 180,000 clones, around 90% of which appear only once. This receptor was identified in an adult who received the AZD1222 COVID-19 vaccine. The chain has TRBV7-9 and TRBJ1-4; D is uncertain. This sample comprised peripheral blood, obtained 28 days after the second AZD1222 dose. CDR3 sequence: CASSLAVQVVNEKLFF. The CDR3 coding sequence is TGTGCCAGCAGCTTAGCGGTCCAGGTTGTTAATGAAAAACTGTTTTTT.